This record concerns one T cell receptor (beta chain) sequence. The source of the sample is a study of control samples from healthy donors and cancer patients. Generated by immunoSEQ multiplex PCR, the TCRdb table keeps only in-frame clones and is missing some. The sample shows around 77,000 clones, around 94% of them seen only once. The clonotype originates from a woman aged 60-75 years in good health. What was sequenced was blood.

CDR3 in DNA: TGCGCCAGCACTAGCGGGAGTAATTGGGATACGCAGTATTTT. Its protein is CASTSGSNWDTQYF. The chain carries TRBV5-1 and TRBJ2-3; 10 positions match TRBD2. The CDR3 is 14 residues long. Germline values: CDR1 SGHRS, CDR2 YFSETQ. V dropped 6 bases and J dropped 6; count of bases not matched to a gene: 7.